One and the same sample provided the 15 T cell receptor beta chains below, sequenced in a study of blood T cell repertoires in COVID-19. TCRdb's copy holds only in-frame clones and misses some; the assay was immunoSEQ multiplex PCR. Here the sample spans about 250,000 clones, 83% being singletons. The sample was PBMCs or T cells enriched from blood (not recorded which). The receptors derive from a woman between 35 and 50 years old who had been exposed to COVID-19.

J is TRBJ2-3 and V is TRBV7-2; a weak D match, TRBD2 (7 bases). Trimming stripped 10 bases from V and 7 bases from J, with 18 bases between. Germline loops: CDR1 SGHTA, CDR2 FQGNSA. The CDR3 is made up of 13 amino acids. This chain's CDR3 is CATQPGGRYTQYF. CDR3 DNA sequence: TGTGCCACCCAGCCGGGGGGCCGCTATACGCAGTATTTT.

This clone appeared a single time. This chain's CDR3 is CASSLGRSAGELFF. The CDR3 DNA reads TGTGCCAGCAGCTTAGGCCGGAGCGCCGGGGAGCTGTTTTTT. This rearrangement joins TRBV11-2 to TRBJ2-2; D uncertain. Germline values: CDR1 SGHAT, CDR2 FQNNGV. This CDR3 is 14 amino acids long. Trimming removed 1 base at V and 6 bases at J, with 9 bases between.

The chain carries TRBV6-5 and TRBJ1-3; perhaps TRBD1 as D (6 bases). V was cut by 8 bases and J by 0 bases, with 14 bases left in between. The CDR3 sequence is 15 residues long. The germline V gene has CDR1 MNHEY and CDR2 SVGAGI. DNA for the CDR3: TGTGCCAGCGGAAGACAGGCCGACTCTGGAAACACCATATATTTT. It encodes CASGRQADSGNTIYF.

V and J are TRBV5-1 and TRBJ2-7, with TRBD1 matching 7 bases. The CDR3 contains 13 residues. The germline V gene has CDR1 SGHRS and CDR2 YFSETQ. V lost 5 bases and J lost 10; bases outside the gene matches: 12. CDR3: CASSPVQQGFQYF. The CDR3 DNA reads as TGCGCCAGCAGTCCCGTCCAACAGGGGTTTCAGTACTTC.

V and J are TRBV20-1 and TRBJ2-7; possible D gene TRBD2, 7 bases. V was pared by 6 bases and J by 6 bases, with 12 bases between. From germline, CDR1 is DFQATT and CDR2 SNEGSKA (reference sequence). This CDR3 spans 11 amino acids. The CDR3 loop reads CSARAGAEQYF. The CDR3 DNA reads as TGCAGTGCCAGGGCGGGGGCCGAGCAGTACTTC.

V and J are TRBV7-2 and TRBJ1-2; 8 bases agree with TRBD1. The CDR3 loop spans 14 amino acids. V gave up 4 bases and J gave up 6 bases; unmatched junction bases: 7. Germline V lookup: CDR1 SGHTA, CDR2 FQGNSA. The CDR3 bases are TGTGCCAGCAGCTCGGGACAGGAGGCCGATGGCTACACCTTC. As protein: CASSSGQEADGYTF.

V gene TRBV5-1 combines with J gene TRBJ2-5; tentatively, D is TRBD1 (7 bases). This CDR3 contains 15 residues. Trimming left V 4 bases short and J 3 bases short, with 16 bases between. The germline CDR1 and CDR2 sequences are SGHRS and YFSETQ. The CDR3 bases are TGCGCCAGCAGCCAGGGGGTGACTAGAGAAGAGACCCAGTACTTC. This sequence encodes CASSQGVTREETQYF.

CDR3 coding DNA: TGTGCCAGCAGCGCAGGACAGATTGCCAACTCTGGAAACACCATATATTTT. Protein product: CASSAGQIANSGNTIYF. V gene TRBV9 combines with J gene TRBJ1-3; possible D gene TRBD1, 6 bases. V lost 3 bases and J 0 bases, leaving 16 bases between the germline ends. Germline V lookup: CDR1 SGDLS, CDR2 YYNGEE. This CDR3 has 17 amino acids.

The chain recombines TRBV2 with TRBJ2-5, with a tentative D call TRBD2 (6 bases). This CDR3 is built from 14 residues. Germline-derived CDR1 and CDR2 are SNHLY and FYNNEI. Trimming cost V 7 bases and J 1 base, with 13 bases left between them. The CDR3 here is CASKAGTTQETQYF. CDR3 coding DNA: TGTGCCAGCAAGGCGGGAACAACCCAAGAGACCCAGTACTTC. The full variable domain, with the rest looked up from reference TRBV2 and TRBJ2-5, is EPEVTQTPSHQVTQMGQEVILRCVPISNHLYFYWYRQILGQKVEFLVSFYNNEISEKSEIFDDQFSVERPDGSNFTLKIRSTKLEDSAMYFCASKAGTTQETQYFGPGTRLLVL.

Only one count was recorded for this clone. The chain recombines TRBV27 with TRBJ2-7; tentative D call: TRBD2 (7 bases). The CDR3 has 15 residues. The germline CDR1 and CDR2 sequences are MNHEY and SMNVEV (reference sequence). V lost 6 bases to trimming and J lost 2 bases, with 17 bases between them. The CDR3 spells CASRGSVGGPYEQYF. CDR3 nucleotides: TGTGCCAGCAGGGGGAGTGTGGGGGGGCCCTACGAGCAGTACTTC.

This chain joins TRBV5-1 and TRBJ1-2; D is perhaps TRBD1 (5 bases). The CDR3 covers 13 residues. V was pared by 0 bases and J by 7 bases, with 10 bases between. Germline V gene lookup returns CDR1 SGHRS and CDR2 YFSETQ. The CDR3 here is CASSLAQGGGYTF. CDR3 nucleotide sequence: TGCGCCAGCAGCTTGGCCCAGGGTGGTGGCTACACCTTC.

The chain recombines TRBV19 with TRBJ2-5; unclear D gene. CDR3 length: 14 residues. Germline V gene lookup returns CDR1 LNHDA and CDR2 SQIVND (reference sequence). V was cut by 6 bases and J by 2 bases, with 13 bases left in between. The CDR3 nucleotides are TGTGCCAGTAGCAGTAGCATATTACAAGAGACCCAGTACTTC. The encoded protein is CASSSSILQETQYF.

This clone was found a few times. The sample carries other DNA sequences with the same CDR3. J is TRBJ2-3 and V is TRBV3-1 (or the pseudogene TRBV3-2); 9 bases align to TRBD2. The CDR3 runs to 14 residues. V lost 4 bases and J lost 3; bases outside the gene matches: 2. The germline V gene has CDR1 LGHDT and CDR2 YNNKEL (reference sequence). The CDR3 loop reads CASSLSGGTDTQYF. DNA of the CDR3: TGTGCCAGCAGCCTCAGCGGGGGGACAGATACGCAGTATTTT.

The V and J genes are TRBV5-1 and TRBJ2-3; the match to TRBD2 covers 8 bases. The V gene end was trimmed by 1 base and the J gene end by 2 bases; junction bases not matched to a gene: 3. Germline V gives CDR1 SGHRS, CDR2 YFSETQ. This CDR3 is built from 15 residues. The CDR3 here is CASSLTSGFTDTQYF. In DNA, the CDR3 is TGCGCCAGCAGCTTGACTAGCGGCTTCACAGATACGCAGTATTTT.

The chain joins TRBV5-1 to TRBJ1-1; a weak D match, TRBD1 (5 bases). This CDR3 contains 14 residues. V dropped 0 bases and J dropped 4 bases, with 10 bases sitting between them. Germline-derived CDR1 and CDR2 are SGHRS and YFSETQ. The CDR3 protein is CASSLAGGGTEAFF. Written as DNA, the CDR3 is TGCGCCAGCAGCTTGGCGGGGGGAGGCACTGAAGCTTTCTTT. Filled out from reference TRBV5-1 and TRBJ1-1, the complete variable domain reads KAGVTQTPRYLIKTRGQQVTLSCSPISGHRSVSWYQQTPGQGLQFLFEYFSETQRNKGNFPGRFSGRQFSNSRSEMNVSTLELGDSALYLCASSLAGGGTEAFFGQGTRLTVV.